This T cell receptor beta chain was sequenced in a study of T cells in Graves' hyperthyroidism and ophthalmopathy. This clonotype was seen at least ten times. Its antigen is currently unknown. Amplified TCR beta CDR3 regions came from RNA transcripts. The primer set for the first-round RT-PCR of the TCR CDR3 was HTBI. TCRdb independently ran MiXCR on the multiplex PCR reads; one entry per CDR3 protein. The sample includes about 420,000 distinct CDR3 sequences, approximately 14% of them seen just once. Graves' hyperthyroidism without ophthalmopathy progression within 18 months was termed stable. For the diagnoses, clinical symptoms, serum thyroxine and TRAb, thyroid ultrasound and orbital computed tomography were used. The authors took PBMCs from over 8.5 ml fresh peripheral blood. General study findings and limits: In validation, the model predicted ophthalmopathy. These predictions came a median approximately six months before onset.

V lost 5 bases and J 0 bases, leaving 14 bases between the germline ends. Germline V lookup: CDR1 SGHTA, CDR2 FQGTGA. The CDR3 runs 15 residues. The origin of this receptor is a woman aged 18-30 years with Graves' hyperthyroidism. The J gene is TRBJ2-7, the V gene TRBV7-3; D is perhaps TRBD1 or TRBD2 (5 bases each). The sample comprised blood. CDR3: CASSPRDGTSYEQYF. DNA for the CDR3: TGTGCCAGCAGCCCGAGGGATGGGACCTCCTACGAGCAGTACTTC.